The TCR beta chain described here comes from a study of shared clonotypes between healthy human individuals. Findings and limits, study-wide: A limitation of the genetic and exposure-history diversity represented arose from few donors.

Trimming removed 1 base from V and 3 bases from J, with 16 bases in between. The CDR3 extends over 17 amino acids. Germline V gene data show CDR1 as MDHEN and CDR2 as SYDVKM. Genomic DNA (from each subset) was split evenly across several immunoSEQ plates. The protocol was immunoSEQ multiplex PCR, while the TCRdb copy is restricted to in-frame clones and leaves out a portion. The repertoire holds a few million clones, with about 92% as singletons. On this clone itself: Its antigen is not known.

This chain connects TRBV28 to TRBJ1-3; no definite D call. This clonotype originated in a man between 18 and 29 years old in good health. Some clones in this sample may be carry-over from other donors' samples. The source material was naive CD4+ T cells from PBMCs. Subset: CD45RA+ positively selected. The chain's CDR3 is CASSLFPRGRFGNTIYF. CDR3 in DNA: TGTGCCAGCAGTTTATTTCCCCGTGGGCGATTTGGAAACACCATATATTTT.